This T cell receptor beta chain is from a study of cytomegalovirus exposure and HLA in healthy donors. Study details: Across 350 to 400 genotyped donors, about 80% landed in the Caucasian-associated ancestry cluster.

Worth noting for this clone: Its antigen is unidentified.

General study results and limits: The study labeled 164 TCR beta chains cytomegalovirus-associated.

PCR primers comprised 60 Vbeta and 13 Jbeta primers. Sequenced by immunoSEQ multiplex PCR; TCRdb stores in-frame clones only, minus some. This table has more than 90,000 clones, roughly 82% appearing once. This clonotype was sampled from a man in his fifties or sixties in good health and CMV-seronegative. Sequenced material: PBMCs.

The CDR3 DNA reads TGTGCCAGCAGTTACTCTGACAGCCCCTACGAGCAGTACTTC. Protein product: CASSYSDSPYEQYF. V and J are TRBV6-5 and TRBJ2-7; weak D call: TRBD1 (5 bases). The CDR3 length is 14 residues. Between the trimmed V and J ends, which lost 0 bases and 2 bases, there was a span of 8 bases. Germline CDR1 and CDR2: MNHEY and SVGAGI.